This entry features one TCR beta chain sequence. The antigen is unknown. TCRdb keeps only in-frame clones here, not all; method: immunoSEQ multiplex PCR. The table includes hundreds of thousands of clones, 70% to 90% detected once. The data were obtained in a study of cytomegalovirus exposure and HLA in healthy donors. Findings of the study overall: In vitro testing confirmed a few CMV-associated chains as specific for CMV antigens. Cytomegalovirus status, reportedly, was diagnosed with high specificity and sensitivity by the classifier.

Looked up from germline, CDR1 is WSHSY and CDR2 is SAAADI. V was clipped by 4 bases and J by 2 bases, with 8 bases between them. This CDR3 comprises 14 residues. What was sequenced was PBMCs. The rearrangement joins TRBV10-2 to TRBJ2-2; D gene unclear. The receptor was isolated from a woman aged 18 to 35 in good health and CMV-seronegative. CDR3 nucleotides: TGCGCCAGCAGTGGAGTCCAAAACACCGGGGAGCTGTTTTTT. Its translation is CASSGVQNTGELFF.